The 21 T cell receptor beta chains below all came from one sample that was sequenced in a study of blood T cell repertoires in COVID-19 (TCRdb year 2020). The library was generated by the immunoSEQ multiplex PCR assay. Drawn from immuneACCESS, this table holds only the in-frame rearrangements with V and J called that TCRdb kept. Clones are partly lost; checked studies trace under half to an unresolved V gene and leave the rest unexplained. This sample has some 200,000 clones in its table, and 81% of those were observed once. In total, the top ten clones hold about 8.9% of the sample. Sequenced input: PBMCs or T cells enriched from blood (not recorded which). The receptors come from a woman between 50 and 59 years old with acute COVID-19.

The CDR3 DNA is TGTGCCAGCATTAGTCCCGGGGGATATAATGAAAAACTGTTTTTT. This codes for CASISPGGYNEKLFF. This sequence joins TRBV2 and TRBJ1-4, with a tentative D call TRBD1 (5 bases). Germline V gives CDR1 SNHLY, CDR2 FYNNEI. This CDR3 region has 15 residues. The V and J ends lost 7 bases and 4 bases respectively, with 16 bases between them.

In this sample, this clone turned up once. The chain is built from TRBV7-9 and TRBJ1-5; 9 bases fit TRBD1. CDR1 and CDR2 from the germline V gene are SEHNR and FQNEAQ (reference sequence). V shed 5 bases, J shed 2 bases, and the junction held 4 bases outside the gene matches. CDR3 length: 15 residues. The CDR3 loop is CASSPTGGGNQPQHF. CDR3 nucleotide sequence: TGTGCCAGCAGCCCGACAGGGGGGGGCAATCAGCCCCAGCATTTT.

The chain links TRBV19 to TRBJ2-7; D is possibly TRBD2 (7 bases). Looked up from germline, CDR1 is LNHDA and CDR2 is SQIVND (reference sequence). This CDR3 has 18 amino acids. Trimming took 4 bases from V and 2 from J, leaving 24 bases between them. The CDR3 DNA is TGTGCCAGTAGTAAGAGGCTTGGGGGCGGGAGTCCCACCTACGAGCAGTACTTC. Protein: CASSKRLGGGSPTYEQYF.

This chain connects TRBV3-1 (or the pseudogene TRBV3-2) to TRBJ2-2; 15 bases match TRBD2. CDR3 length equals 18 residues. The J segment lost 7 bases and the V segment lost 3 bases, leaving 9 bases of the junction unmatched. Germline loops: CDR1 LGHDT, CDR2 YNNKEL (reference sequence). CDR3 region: CASSHLGLAGGNGGELFF. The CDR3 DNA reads TGTGCCAGCAGCCACCTGGGACTAGCGGGAGGTAACGGCGGGGAGCTGTTTTTT.

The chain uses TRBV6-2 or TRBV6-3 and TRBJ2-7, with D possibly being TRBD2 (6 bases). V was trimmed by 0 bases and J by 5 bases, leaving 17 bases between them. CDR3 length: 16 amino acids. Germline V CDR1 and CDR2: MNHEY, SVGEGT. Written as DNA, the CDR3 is TGTGCCAGCAGTTACTCTGGGGGACTTCCTAACGACGAGCAGTACTTC. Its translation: CASSYSGGLPNDEQYF.

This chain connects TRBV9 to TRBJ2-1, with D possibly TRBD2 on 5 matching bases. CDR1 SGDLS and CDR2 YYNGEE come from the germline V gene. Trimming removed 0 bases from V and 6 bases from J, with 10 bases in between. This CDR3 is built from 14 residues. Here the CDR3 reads CASSVGASLNEQFF. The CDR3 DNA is TGTGCCAGCAGCGTAGGGGCTAGCCTCAATGAGCAGTTCTTC. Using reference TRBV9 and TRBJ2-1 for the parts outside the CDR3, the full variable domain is DSGVTQTPKHLITATGQRVTLRCSPRSGDLSVYWYQQSLDQGLQFLIQYYNGEERAKGNILERFSAQQFPDLHSELNLSSLELGDSALYFCASSVGASLNEQFFGPGTRLTVL.

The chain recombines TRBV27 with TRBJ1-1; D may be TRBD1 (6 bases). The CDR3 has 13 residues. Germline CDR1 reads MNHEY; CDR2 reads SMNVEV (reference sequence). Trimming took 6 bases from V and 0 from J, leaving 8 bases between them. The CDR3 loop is CASRTGLNTEAFF. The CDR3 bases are TGTGCCAGCAGAACAGGGTTGAACACTGAAGCTTTCTTT.

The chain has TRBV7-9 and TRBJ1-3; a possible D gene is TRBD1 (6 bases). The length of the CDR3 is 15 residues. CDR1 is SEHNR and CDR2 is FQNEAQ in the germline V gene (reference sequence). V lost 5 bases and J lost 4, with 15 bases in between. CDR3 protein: CASSGTQGFGNTIYF. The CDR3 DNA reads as TGTGCCAGCAGCGGAACCCAGGGGTTCGGAAACACCATATATTTT.

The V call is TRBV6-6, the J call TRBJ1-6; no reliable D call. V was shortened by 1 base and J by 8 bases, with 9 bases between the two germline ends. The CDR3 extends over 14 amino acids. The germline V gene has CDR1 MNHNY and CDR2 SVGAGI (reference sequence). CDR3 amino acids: CASSYLLSDSPLHF. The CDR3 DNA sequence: TGTGCCAGCAGTTACTTACTAAGTGATTCACCCCTCCACTTT.

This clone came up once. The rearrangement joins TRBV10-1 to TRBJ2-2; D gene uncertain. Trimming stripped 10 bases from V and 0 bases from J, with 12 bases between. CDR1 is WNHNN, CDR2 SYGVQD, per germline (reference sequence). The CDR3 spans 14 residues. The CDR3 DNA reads TGCGCCAAAAGGCAGGCATCGAACACCGGGGAGCTGTTTTTT. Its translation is CAKRQASNTGELFF.

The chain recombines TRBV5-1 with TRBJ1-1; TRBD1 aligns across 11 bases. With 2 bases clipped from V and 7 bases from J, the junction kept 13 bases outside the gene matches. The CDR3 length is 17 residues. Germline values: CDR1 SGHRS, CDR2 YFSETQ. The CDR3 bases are TGCGCCAGCAGCTTAAGCCGGGACAGGGGGATCCCCGGTGAAGCTTTCTTT. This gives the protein CASSLSRDRGIPGEAFF.

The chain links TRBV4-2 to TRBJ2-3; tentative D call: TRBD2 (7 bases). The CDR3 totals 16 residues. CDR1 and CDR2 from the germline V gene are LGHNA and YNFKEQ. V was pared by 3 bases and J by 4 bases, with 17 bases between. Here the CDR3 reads CASSQRGTGGPDTQYF. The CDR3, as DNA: TGTGCCAGCAGCCAGAGGGGAACCGGGGGGCCAGATACGCAGTATTTT.

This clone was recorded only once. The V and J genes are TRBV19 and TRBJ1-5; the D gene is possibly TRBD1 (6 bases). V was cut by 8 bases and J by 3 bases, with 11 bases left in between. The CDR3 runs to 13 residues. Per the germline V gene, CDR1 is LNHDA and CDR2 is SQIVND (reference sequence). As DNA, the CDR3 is TGTGCCAGTCGGACAGTTCTCAATCAGCCCCAGCATTTT. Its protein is CASRTVLNQPQHF.

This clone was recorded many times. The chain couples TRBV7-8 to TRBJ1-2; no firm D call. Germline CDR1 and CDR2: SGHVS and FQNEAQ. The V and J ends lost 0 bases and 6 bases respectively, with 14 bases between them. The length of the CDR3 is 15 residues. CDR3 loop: CASSLARITVDGYTF. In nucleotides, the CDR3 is TGTGCCAGCAGCTTAGCGCGTATAACAGTGGATGGCTACACCTTC.

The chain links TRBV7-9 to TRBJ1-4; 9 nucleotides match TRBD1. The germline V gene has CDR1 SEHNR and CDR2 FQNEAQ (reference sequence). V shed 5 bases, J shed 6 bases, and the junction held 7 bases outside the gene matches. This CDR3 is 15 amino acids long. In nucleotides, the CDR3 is TGTGCCAGCAGCGGCCAGACAGGGGGATATGAAAAACTGTTTTTT. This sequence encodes CASSGQTGGYEKLFF.

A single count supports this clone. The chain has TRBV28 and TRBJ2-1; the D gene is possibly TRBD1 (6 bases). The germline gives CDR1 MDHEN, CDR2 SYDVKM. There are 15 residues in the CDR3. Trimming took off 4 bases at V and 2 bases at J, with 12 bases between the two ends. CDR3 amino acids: CASSSPDSPYNEQFF. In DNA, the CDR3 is TGTGCCAGCAGTTCCCCGGACAGTCCCTACAATGAGCAGTTCTTC.

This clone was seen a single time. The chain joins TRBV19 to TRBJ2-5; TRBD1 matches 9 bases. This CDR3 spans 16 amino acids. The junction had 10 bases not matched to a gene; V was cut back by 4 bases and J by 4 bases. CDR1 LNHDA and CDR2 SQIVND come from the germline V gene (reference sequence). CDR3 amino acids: CASSTGQGFLRETQYF. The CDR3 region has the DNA TGTGCCAGTAGTACAGGACAGGGGTTTCTCCGAGAGACCCAGTACTTC.

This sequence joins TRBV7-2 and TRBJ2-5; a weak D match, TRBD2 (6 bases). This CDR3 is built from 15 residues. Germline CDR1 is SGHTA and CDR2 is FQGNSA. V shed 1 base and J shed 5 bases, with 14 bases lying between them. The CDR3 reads CASSLGAGYRETQYF. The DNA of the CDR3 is TGTGCCAGCAGCTTAGGAGCGGGCTATCGGGAGACCCAGTACTTC. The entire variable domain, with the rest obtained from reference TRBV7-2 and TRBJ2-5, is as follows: GAGVSQSPSNKVTEKGKDVELRCDPISGHTALYWYRQSLGQGLEFLIYFQGNSAPDKSGLPSDRFSAERTGGSVSTLTIQRTQQEDSAVYLCASSLGAGYRETQYFGPGTRLLVL.

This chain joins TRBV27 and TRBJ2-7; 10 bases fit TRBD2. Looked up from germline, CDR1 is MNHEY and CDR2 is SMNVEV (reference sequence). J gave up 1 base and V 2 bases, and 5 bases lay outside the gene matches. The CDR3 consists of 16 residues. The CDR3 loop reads CASSLGWTSGSYEQYF. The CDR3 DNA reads TGTGCCAGCAGTTTAGGTTGGACTAGCGGTTCCTACGAGCAGTACTTC.

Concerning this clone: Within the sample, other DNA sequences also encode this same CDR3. The CDR3 is CASSLYGTGLGNTIYF. In DNA, the CDR3 is TGTGCCAGCAGTTTATACGGGACAGGGTTGGGAAACACCATATATTTT. This rearrangement joins TRBV28 to TRBJ1-3; TRBD1 matches 9 bases. CDR3 length equals 16 residues. The ends lost 1 base at V and 4 bases at J; junction bases unmatched: 5. Germline-derived CDR1 and CDR2 are MDHEN and SYDVKM.

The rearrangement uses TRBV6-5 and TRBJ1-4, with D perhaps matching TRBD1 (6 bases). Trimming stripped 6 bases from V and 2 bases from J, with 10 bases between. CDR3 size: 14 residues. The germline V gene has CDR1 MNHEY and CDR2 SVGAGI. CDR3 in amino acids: CASRTTGTNEKLFF. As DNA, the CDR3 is TGTGCCAGCAGAACCACAGGGACTAATGAAAAACTGTTTTTT.